This T cell receptor beta chain was profiled in a study of T-cell memory formation after mild COVID-19. In the study overall: TCR clusters were mostly donor specific.

V lost 2 bases to trimming and J lost 0 bases, with 11 bases between them. Germline-derived CDR1 and CDR2 are SGHRS and YFSETQ. The CDR3 is 15 amino acids. Findings of the study overall: CD4+ bias marked clones expanding day 15 to 37, unlike balanced contracting clones. The finding that pre-infection memory included some responding clones suggested that cross-reactive memory joined.

Each CDR3 protein is one row after TCRdb ran MiXCR on the 5' RACE reads. The table has a few hundred thousand distinct CDR3 sequences, roughly an eighth seen once. Worth noting for this clonotype: What it binds is not known.

V gene TRBV5-1 combines with J gene TRBJ1-1; a weak D match, TRBD1 (6 bases). The specimen was PBMCs or a T cell subset sorted from them (not recorded which). The sequence derives from a man in his late teens or twenties who had mild COVID-19 (a few samples of this study predate the infection). Cell type and time point are not known. CDR3 DNA: TGCGCCAGCAGCTTTGTTAAGGGGGTGAACACTGAAGCTTTCTTT. This translates into CASSFVKGVNTEAFF.